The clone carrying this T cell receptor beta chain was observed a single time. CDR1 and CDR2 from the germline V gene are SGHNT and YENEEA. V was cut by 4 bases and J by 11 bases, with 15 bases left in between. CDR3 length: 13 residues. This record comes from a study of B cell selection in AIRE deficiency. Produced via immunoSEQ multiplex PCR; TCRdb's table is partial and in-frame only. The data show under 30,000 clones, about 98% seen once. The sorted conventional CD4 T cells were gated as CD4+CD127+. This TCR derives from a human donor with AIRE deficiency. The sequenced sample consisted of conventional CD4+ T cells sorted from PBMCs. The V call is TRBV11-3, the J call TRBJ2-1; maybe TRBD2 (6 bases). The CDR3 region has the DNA TGTGCCAGCAGCTCGTTCCCGGCGGGGAAGCAGTTCTTC. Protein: CASSSFPAGKQFF.